Listed here are 7 T cell receptor beta chains from one sample, sequenced in a study of shared clonotypes between healthy human individuals. The assay was immunoSEQ multiplex PCR, and TCRdb's table has in-frame clones only and misses some. The sample has about 2.2 million clones, roughly 93% seen once; the top ten hold approximately 1.7%. It was CD45RO-negative cells, positively selected for CCR7, that made up naive CD8 cells, with terminally differentiated effector memory CD45RA+ cells excluded. What was sequenced was naive CD8+ T cells from PBMCs. The receptor set was obtained from a man between 18 and 35 years old in good health. Some clones in this sample may be carry-over from other donors' samples.

The chain links TRBV19 to TRBJ2-1; the D is unclear. This CDR3 has 16 amino acids. Germline V lookup: CDR1 LNHDA, CDR2 SQIVND (reference sequence). Trimming removed 6 bases from V and 0 bases from J, with 15 bases in between. CDR3: CASRPVPSSSYNEQFF. The CDR3 nucleotides read TGTGCCAGTAGACCGGTCCCGAGCAGCTCCTACAATGAGCAGTTCTTC.

This clone was counted once. The V and J genes are TRBV27 and TRBJ1-5, with 11 bases matching TRBD1. Germline V gene data show CDR1 as MNHEY and CDR2 as SMNVEV (reference sequence). The CDR3 sequence is 16 residues long. Trimming took 5 bases from V and 7 from J; bases not matched to a gene: 10. CDR3 amino acids: CASSPRTGGVVQPQHF. The CDR3, as DNA: TGTGCCAGCAGTCCACGGACAGGGGGCGTCGTACAGCCCCAGCATTTT.

The chain combines TRBV18 with TRBJ2-1; D call uncertain. Trimming shortened V by 5 bases and J by 1 base, and 12 bases separated the two germline ends. Germline-derived CDR1 and CDR2 are KGHSH and LQKENI. The CDR3 is made up of 15 amino acids. The CDR3 DNA follows: TGTGCCAGCTCAACCAAACGTACGTCCTACAATGAGCAGTTCTTC. Residues: CASSTKRTSYNEQFF.

The rearrangement joins TRBV11-2 to TRBJ2-7; 8 bases are a match to TRBD1. The CDR3 covers 15 residues. Germline CDR1 is SGHAT and CDR2 is FQNNGV. Trimming removed 5 bases from V and 3 bases from J; junction bases left unmatched: 9. The DNA of the CDR3 is TGTGCCAGCAGCCCCCGACAGGGGCCGGACTACGAGCAGTACTTC. This encodes CASSPRQGPDYEQYF.

This chain connects TRBV4-1 to TRBJ1-1; tentative D call: TRBD1 (6 bases). Germline lookup yields CDR1 MGHRA and CDR2 YSYEKL. With 3 bases removed from V and 4 bases from J, the gap between germline ends came to 15 bases. CDR3 size: 15 residues. The CDR3 DNA reads as TGCGCCAGCAGCCACCTCTGGACAGCGGGCACTGAAGCTTTCTTT. As protein: CASSHLWTAGTEAFF.

V and J are TRBV30 and TRBJ2-1; D gene unclear. CDR1 is GTSNPN, CDR2 SVGIG, per germline (reference sequence). Trimming took 0 bases from V and 4 from J, leaving 13 bases between them. The CDR3 contains 15 residues. Written as DNA, the CDR3 is TGTGCCTGGAGTGTATTGGGTACCTATTACAATGAGCAGTTCTTC. It specifies CAWSVLGTYYNEQFF.

V and J are TRBV4-3 and TRBJ2-7; D unclear. Germline CDR1 is LGHNA and CDR2 is YSLEER. This CDR3 comprises 14 residues. V lost 0 bases and J lost 2, with 8 bases in between. This CDR3 is CASSQDIYPYEQYF. As DNA, the CDR3 is TGCGCCAGCAGCCAAGATATCTATCCCTACGAGCAGTACTTC.